The entry that follows covers one T cell receptor beta chain sequence. At one end the junction does not follow the germline gene, possibly because of a read error. Germline loops: CDR1 MDHEN, CDR2 SYDVKM. This CDR3 spans 14 amino acids. This sample is drawn from a study of blood T cell repertoires in COVID-19. About the study: Sample material is recorded as cDNA or gDNA derived from T cells, B-cell-depleted T cells, or PBMCs.

Methods used by the authors: Estimation of nucleated cell counts was performed using reference gene primer amplification. Assay used: immunoSEQ multiplex PCR; TCRdb lists only in-frame clones, some missing. D and trimming come from the DNA, and the V and J calls and clone size come from that table. The table shows 45,000 to 65,000 clones, with about nine tenths occurring only once. The V call is TRBV28, the J call TRBJ1-1; unclear D gene. Sequences were obtained from peripheral blood. This sequence originates from a man older than 75 with active or convalescent COVID-19. For the CDR3, the DNA is TGTGCCAGCAGGTTATACCCCCGTGAGAGCGCAGCTTTCTTT. Protein product: CASRLYPRESAAFF.